This T cell receptor beta chain was recorded in a study of human T cells and chemical hapten exposure. Study results and limitations: TCRs at high frequency, those above 1 in 1000, did not change with DPC sensitization.

Many counts were recorded for this clonotype. Its antigen is currently unknown. Total RNA was isolated from unfractionated whole blood. TCRdb ran MiXCR on the 5' RACE reads and lists one entry per CDR3 protein. Seen here are 65,000 to 95,000 distinct CDR3 sequences, 6.5% to 8.5% observed once, and the top ten hold approximately 2.5%. CDR1 is WSHSY and CDR2 is SAAADI in the germline V gene. This CDR3 region has 16 residues. V lost 0 bases and J 1 base, leaving 13 bases between the germline ends. The rearrangement uses TRBV10-2 and TRBJ2-7; D gene ambiguous. The clonotype was recovered from a male donor in good health. CDR3 region: CASSESSGPPSYEQYF. The CDR3 bases are TGCGCCAGCAGTGAGTCGTCGGGCCCCCCATCCTACGAGCAGTACTTC.